This passage covers 19 T cell receptor beta chains from one sample sequenced in a study of Graves' ophthalmopathy and Graves' hyperthyroidism listed by TCRdb under 2018. TCRdb records Illumina HiSeq 2000 as the sequencer. For repertoire sequencing, TCR beta CDR3 regions were amplified from RNA transcripts. HTBI primers and the Qiagen OneStep RT-PCR kit were used in a first-round RT-PCR, which was followed by a second-round multiplex PCR, size selection and purification. The public reads were reprocessed in TCRdb via fastp at Q25 and MiXCR, keeping in-frame beta chains. Merged by CDR3 protein, the rows form single entries marked with the most common genes and DNA. This sample holds approximately 640,000 distinct CDR3 sequences; just over 40% were observed only once. The ten largest clones take up over 2.5% of the sample. The sequencing input was peripheral blood. The source of these receptors is an adult man with Graves' ophthalmopathy.

This clonotype was observed many times. The chain recombines TRBV6-1 with TRBJ1-6; D not certain. There are 12 residues in the CDR3. Germline V gene lookup returns CDR1 MNHNS and CDR2 SASEGT. V lost 8 bases, J lost 6 bases, and 8 bases lay in between. The CDR3 spells CASGLSNSPLHF. CDR3 DNA: TGTGCCAGCGGACTTTCTAATTCACCCCTCCACTTT.

The V and J genes are TRBV10-3 and TRBJ2-5; D might be TRBD2 (6 bases). The CDR3 is 11 amino acids. With 10 bases removed from V and 9 bases from J, the gap between germline ends came to 15 bases. Germline-derived CDR1 and CDR2 are ENHRY and SYGVKD. CDR3 residues: CATSGDGAQYF. The DNA of the CDR3 is TGTGCCACCTCGGGGGACGGGGCCCAGTACTTC.

This clonotype was detected only once. Since a much larger clone is just one base distant, this may be a read error. The chain links TRBV2 to TRBJ2-7; 9 bases fit TRBD2. CDR3 length equals 12 residues. CDR1 and CDR2 (germline): SNHLY, FYNNEI. Losses at the gene ends were 7 bases for V and 6 bases for J; bases not matched to a gene: 4. CDR3 nucleotides: TGTGCCAGCATCGGGACTAGCTCCGAGCAGTACTTC. It encodes CASIGTSSEQYF.

This clonotype has only one observation. The genes are TRBV25-1 and TRBJ2-2; 10 bases line up with TRBD1. Germline CDR1 MGHDK, CDR2 SYGVNS. The CDR3 contains 17 residues. Trimming cost V 2 bases and J 5 bases; bases outside gene matches: 8. The DNA for the CDR3 is TGTGCCAGCAGTGAAGACAGGGGGCGTTCACATACCGGGGAGCTGTTTTTT. As protein: CASSEDRGRSHTGELFF.

The table lists this clonotype with many counts. The chain joins TRBV7-8 to TRBJ2-5, with D unresolved. The CDR3 totals 14 residues. Germline V gene data show CDR1 as SGHVS and CDR2 as FQNEAQ. Trimming took off 1 base at V and 5 bases at J, with 11 bases between the two ends. In DNA, the CDR3 is TGTGCCAGCAGCTTAGGCGTAGCCGCCGAGACCCAGTACTTC. Protein: CASSLGVAAETQYF.

For the CDR3, the DNA is TGCGCCAGCAGTGAGTCGACGGGATCCGCTAGCTATGGCTACACCTTC. Its protein is CASSESTGSASYGYTF. The J gene is TRBJ1-2, the V gene TRBV10-2; D is unresolved. Germline V gives CDR1 WSHSY, CDR2 SAAADI. The V end lost 0 bases, the J end lost 4 bases, and 15 bases lay between the germline ends. The CDR3 totals 16 residues.

In nucleotides, the CDR3 is TGCGCCAGCAGCCAGGGACGCCTGGATAGTTCACCCCTCCACTTT. Protein product: CASSQGRLDSSPLHF. The chain is built from TRBV5-1 and TRBJ1-6; a weak D match, TRBD1 (5 bases). The germline V gene has CDR1 SGHRS and CDR2 YFSETQ. The CDR3 loop spans 15 amino acids. The germline V and J ends were trimmed by 4 bases and 9 bases, with 17 bases remaining between them.

This clonotype has ten or more counts. The CDR3 nucleotides read TGTGCCAGCAGTTACTCGACGGCAGGGGGCACCGGGGCCAACGTCCTGACTTTC. It translates to CASSYSTAGGTGANVLTF. The V gene is TRBV6-6, the J gene TRBJ2-6; 8 bases agree with TRBD1. CDR1 and CDR2 from the germline V gene are MNHNY and SVGAGI (reference sequence). The ends lost 0 bases at V and 4 bases at J; junction bases unmatched: 8. This CDR3 is 18 amino acids long.

For this clonotype: An end of the junction differs from the germline gene, which may be a read error. The chain carries TRBV29-1 and TRBJ2-7; 7 bases agree with TRBD2. The CDR3 loop spans 14 amino acids. Germline-derived CDR1 and CDR2 are SQVTM and ANQGSEA. The CDR3 sequence is CAWRGAGSSYEQYF. The DNA of the CDR3 is TGTGCCTGGAGGGGAGCGGGGAGCTCCTACGAGCAGTACTTC.

This clonotype showed up many times. V gene TRBV9 combines with J gene TRBJ2-7; TRBD2 is a possible D gene (5 bases). V gave up 0 bases and J gave up 0 bases, with 7 bases separating them. The length of the CDR3 is 14 residues. Germline CDR1 reads SGDLS; CDR2 reads YYNGEE. The CDR3 DNA is TGTGCCAGCAGCGTAGGGGGAGTCTCCTACGAGCAGTACTTC. The encoded protein is CASSVGGVSYEQYF.

The sample holds a few counts of this clonotype. The J gene is TRBJ2-7, the V gene TRBV19, with 7 bases matching TRBD2. With V trimmed by 11 bases and J by 2 bases, 6 bases remained unmatched. CDR1 and CDR2 (germline): LNHDA, SQIVND (reference sequence). The CDR3 runs 12 residues. This chain's CDR3 is CAYSGGTYEQYF. The CDR3 nucleotides read TGTGCCTATTCGGGGGGAACCTACGAGCAGTACTTC.

This clonotype came up many times. The V gene is TRBV10-3, the J gene TRBJ2-7; D is unclear. Germline CDR1 ENHRY, CDR2 SYGVKD. Trimming took off 11 bases at V and 2 bases at J, with 13 bases between the two ends. The CDR3 totals 12 residues. CDR3 DNA sequence: TGTGCCGCCCGGACGGAAGCCTACGAGCAGTACTTC. Encoded protein: CAARTEAYEQYF.

The chain recombines TRBV10-3 with TRBJ1-5; 7 nucleotides line up with TRBD1. Unmatched junction bases numbered 10, after V lost 6 bases and J lost 11 bases. The CDR3 is 13 amino acids. Germline loops: CDR1 ENHRY, CDR2 SYGVKD. CDR3: CAIRPDRAETQHF. The CDR3 region has the DNA TGTGCCATCAGACCCGACAGGGCGGAGACCCAGCATTTT.

This clonotype was found a few times. This sequence joins TRBV25-1 and TRBJ2-7; no clear D. V lost 3 bases and J 1 base, leaving 7 bases between the germline ends. This CDR3 spans 13 amino acids. Per the germline V gene, CDR1 is MGHDK and CDR2 is SYGVNS. The chain's CDR3 is CASSEALSYEQYF. CDR3 DNA sequence: TGTGCCAGCAGTGAGGCATTATCCTACGAGCAGTACTTC.

In regard to this clonotype: The final CDR3 position lacks the conserved phenylalanine or tryptophan, pointing to a likely read error. The chain combines TRBV7-3 with TRBJ2-5; 7 bases agree with TRBD1. The CDR3 sequence is 16 residues long. CDR1 and CDR2 (germline): SGHTA, FQGTGA. V lost 11 bases and J lost 1; bases outside the gene matches: 16. The CDR3 coding sequence is TGTGCCTGGAGTGTAGGACAGGCCCTAATCCAAGAGACCCAGTACTTG. It is translated as CAWSVGQALIQETQYL.

This clonotype appeared a few times. V gene TRBV27 combines with J gene TRBJ1-2, with D perhaps matching TRBD1 (6 bases). Trimming removed 7 bases from V and 8 bases from J, with 20 bases in between. Germline values: CDR1 MNHEY, CDR2 SMNVEV (reference sequence). The CDR3 loop spans 14 amino acids. In DNA, the CDR3 is TGTGCCAGCAACCCCACAGGGTCGTGGGCCGGCTACACCTTC. As protein: CASNPTGSWAGYTF.

This clonotype has a single count. The chain recombines TRBV7-2 with TRBJ1-6; weak D call: TRBD1 (6 bases). Trimming cost V 6 bases and J 3 bases, with 12 bases left between them. This CDR3 region has 15 residues. In germline, CDR1 is SGHTA, CDR2 FQGNSA. The CDR3 bases are TGTGCCAGCAGTGCTCCAGGGGACTATAATTCACCCCTCCACTTT. Residues: CASSAPGDYNSPLHF.

J is TRBJ2-5 and V is TRBV7-6, with 9 bases fitting TRBD2. In germline, CDR1 is SGHVS, CDR2 FNYEAQ. Trimming cost V 5 bases and J 1 base; bases outside gene matches: 5. The CDR3 totals 15 residues. The CDR3 nucleotides read TGTGCCAGCAGCGTCCCTAGCGGGGCCCAAGAGACCCAGTACTTC. Its translation: CASSVPSGAQETQYF.

This clonotype was counted many times. The rearrangement uses TRBV7-9 and TRBJ2-7; a possible D gene is TRBD1 (5 bases). Trimming cost V 1 base and J 6 bases, with 16 bases left between them. The germline V gene encodes CDR1 SEHNR and CDR2 FQNEAQ (reference sequence). The CDR3 covers 15 residues. Here the CDR3 reads CASSLGYLDSSEQYF. CDR3 nucleotide sequence: TGTGCCAGCAGCTTAGGCTACCTAGACAGTAGCGAGCAGTACTTC.